The clone carrying this T cell receptor beta chain appeared once. The sample comes from a study of blood T cell repertoires in COVID-19. Study context: The analysed material was cDNA or gDNA that came from T cells, B-cell-depleted T cells, or PBMCs.

This CDR3 has 14 residues. Unmatched junction bases numbered 6, after V lost 5 bases and J lost 5 bases. Germline lookup yields CDR1 LGHNT and CDR2 FRNRAP. Sequenced by immunoSEQ multiplex PCR; TCRdb stores in-frame clones only, minus some. Of some 82,000 clones in the sample, 75% to 95% were seen once. The receptor comes from a woman aged 45 to 65 in a cohort sampled during active COVID-19. Material for sequencing was peripheral blood. This sequence joins TRBV12-5 and TRBJ2-7; 10 nucleotides line up with TRBD2. CDR3 coding DNA: TGTGCTAGTGGTACCCGACTAGCGGGCGACGAGCAGTACTTC. Translating it yields CASGTRLAGDEQYF.